The clone carrying this TCR beta chain was recorded at least ten times. Its antigen is unknown. This sample is drawn from a study of CD8+CD57+ T cells in acquired aplastic anemia. Study-wide results and limits: In common between the patients and the controls were around 29 CD8+ CDR3 sequences.

TCR beta VDJ and CDR3 were profiled, and genomic DNA was the template. TCRdb fed the reads into MiXCR, producing one record per CDR3 protein. The sample consists of roughly 150,000 distinct CDR3 sequences, about 45% of them appearing once. Selection for sequencing was limited to patients who had shown CD8+CD57+ cell expansion by flow cytometry. Germline assignment: CDR1 MNHNS and CDR2 SASEGT. Losses at the gene ends were 5 bases for V and 12 bases for J; bases not matched to a gene: 6. This CDR3 is 14 amino acids long. The sequenced material came from sorted CD4+, CD8+, or CD8+CD57+ T cells (not recorded which) from PBMCs. The TCR was taken from a human donor with aplastic anemia. This rearrangement joins TRBV6-1 to TRBJ2-1; 14 nucleotides agree with TRBD2. CDR3 in amino acids: CASSQGLAGVWQFF. In DNA form, the CDR3 reads TGTGCCAGCAGTCAGGGACTAGCGGGAGTCTGGCAGTTCTTC.